The 19 T cell receptor beta chains presented below share a single source sample, sequenced in a study of graft-versus-host responses after intestinal transplantation. Labeling with CFSE marked around 200,000 responder cells, which were plated with around 200,000 irradiated, violet-dye-labeled stimulator cells. The protocol was immunoSEQ multiplex PCR, while the TCRdb copy is restricted to in-frame clones and leaves out a portion. The sample has around 9,000 clones, around a third seen once. The starting material was alloreactive CD8+ T cells from a mixed lymphocyte reaction culture, obtained before transplantation. Specified subset: CFSE-low proliferating T cells sorted from roughly 6-day pre-transplant mixed lymphocyte reaction (GvH or HvG direction). The receptors were sampled from a human patient who was an organ donor for intestinal transplantation.

This clone was seen only a few times. The chain joins TRBV7-6 to TRBJ1-1, with D possibly TRBD1 on 6 matching bases. The V end was cut by 3 bases, the J end by 11 bases, with 16 bases between. This CDR3 region has 13 residues. Germline CDR1 reads SGHVS; CDR2 reads FNYEAQ. As DNA, the CDR3 is TGTGCCAGCAGCTTGAGGGGGACCGAGGAGGCTTTCTTT. Its translation is CASSLRGTEEAFF.

This rearrangement joins TRBV27 to TRBJ1-5; D remains ambiguous. V was trimmed by 2 bases and J by 1 base, leaving 3 bases between them. The CDR3 contains 13 residues. The germline gives CDR1 MNHEY, CDR2 SMNVEV (reference sequence). CDR3 protein: CASSLSSNQPQHF. CDR3 sequence (DNA): TGTGCCAGCAGTTTAAGCAGCAATCAGCCCCAGCATTTT.

V gene TRBV30 combines with J gene TRBJ1-1; tentative D call: TRBD1 (5 bases). The CDR3 extends over 12 amino acids. Per germline, CDR1 GTSNPN and CDR2 SVGIG (reference sequence). Trimming stripped 2 bases from V and 5 bases from J, with 9 bases between. CDR3 sequence reads: CAWSPTGTEAFF. The DNA of the CDR3 is TGTGCCTGGAGTCCCACAGGAACTGAAGCTTTCTTT.

This clone was seen only a few times. The chain combines TRBV12-5 with TRBJ2-7; D perhaps matches TRBD1 (5 bases). Germline assignment: CDR1 LGHNT and CDR2 FRNRAP. The germline V and J ends were trimmed by 7 bases and 2 bases, with 21 bases remaining between them. CDR3 length: 16 residues. The CDR3 DNA reads TGTGCTAGTGCCTGCCCCTTTTTACCAGGGACCTACGAGCAGTACTTC. Translated: CASACPFLPGTYEQYF.

This clone was seen only a few times. The chain employs TRBV7-6 and TRBJ1-1; D is undetermined. V lost 1 base and J 1 base, leaving 19 bases between the germline ends. This CDR3 has 18 residues. CDR1 is SGHVS and CDR2 is FNYEAQ in the germline V gene. Written as DNA, the CDR3 is TGTGCCAGCAGCTTAGGGTGGTCCGGAGGACCCACGAACACTGAAGCTTTCTTT. Residues: CASSLGWSGGPTNTEAFF.

This sequence joins TRBV7-2 and TRBJ2-7; a possible D gene is TRBD2 (6 bases). V lost 10 bases and J 6 bases, leaving 19 bases between the germline ends. The length of the CDR3 is 13 residues. Germline V lookup: CDR1 SGHTA, CDR2 FQGNSA. The CDR3 coding sequence is TGTGCCACCGGTCGACTAGTCGGGCTCGAGCAGTACTTC. It is translated as CATGRLVGLEQYF.

The chain employs TRBV11-2 and TRBJ2-7; no firm D call. V was pared by 6 bases and J by 5 bases, with 20 bases between. CDR3 size: 15 residues. The germline V gene encodes CDR1 SGHAT and CDR2 FQNNGV. In DNA, the CDR3 is TGTGCCAGCAGTCCAAAACTGGCAGCGAGGAACGAGCAGTACTTC. Translated, it gives CASSPKLAARNEQYF.

The chain uses TRBV29-1 and TRBJ1-1; the match to TRBD1 covers 7 bases. This CDR3 spans 13 amino acids. Germline V lookup: CDR1 SQVTM, CDR2 ANQGSEA. V shed 0 bases and J 8 bases; nucleotides not matched to a gene: 6. The CDR3 DNA is TGCAGCGTTGAAGATCTTAGGGACAGCGAAGCTTTCTTT. Translation gives CSVEDLRDSEAFF.

The CDR3 DNA follows: TGCGCCAGCAGCGTGGGCGACTACGAGCAGTACTTC. It encodes CASSVGDYEQYF. The V and J genes are TRBV10-1 and TRBJ2-7; D is ambiguous. The germline V and J ends were trimmed by 6 bases and 3 bases, with 9 bases remaining between them. Germline values: CDR1 WNHNN, CDR2 SYGVQD (reference sequence). The CDR3 totals 12 residues.

By frequency in the sample, this clone is medium-sized. The chain has TRBV9 and TRBJ2-7, with D possibly being TRBD2 (5 bases). V was trimmed by 2 bases and J by 0 bases, leaving 12 bases between them. Germline CDR1 is SGDLS and CDR2 is YYNGEE. The CDR3 totals 15 residues. CDR3 sequence: CASSVGQEVSYEQYF. The DNA for the CDR3 is TGTGCCAGCAGCGTCGGGCAGGAGGTCTCCTACGAGCAGTACTTC.

This chain connects TRBV6-1 to TRBJ2-7; D unresolved. Trimming cost V 5 bases and J 2 bases, with 13 bases left between them. Germline CDR1 and CDR2: MNHNS and SASEGT. This CDR3 contains 14 residues. CDR3 protein: CASSNPLRPYEQYF. As DNA, the CDR3 is TGTGCCAGCAGTAACCCACTAAGGCCCTACGAGCAGTACTTC.

The chain carries TRBV19 and TRBJ1-2, with D perhaps TRBD1 (5 bases). There are 13 residues in the CDR3. Germline CDR1 is LNHDA and CDR2 is SQIVND (reference sequence). V lost 6 bases to trimming and J lost 2 bases, with 10 bases between them. CDR3 sequence reads: CASSLGGNYGYTF. The CDR3 coding sequence is TGTGCCAGTAGCCTTGGGGGGAACTATGGCTACACCTTC. Complete variable domain (other parts from reference TRBV19 and TRBJ1-2): DGGITQSPKYLFRKEGQNVTLSCEQNLNHDAMYWYRQDPGQGLRLIYYSQIVNDFQKGDIAEGYSVSREKKESFPLTVTSAQKNPTAFYLCASSLGGNYGYTFGSGTRLTVV.

The count of this clone is one. This CDR3 fails to terminate in the conserved phenylalanine or tryptophan, so it likely reflects a read error. Because the CDR3's place on the DNA is in doubt, the DNA is left out and the CDR3 is given as listed by TCRdb. The chain links TRBV9 to TRBJ1-2; TRBD1, the D gene given by the table, was not confirmed from the DNA. Germline V lookup: CDR1 SGDLS, CDR2 YYNGEE. With termini counted, the CDR3 has 13 amino acids. The CDR3 protein is CASSGIVGQGLSV.

The chain uses TRBV4-1 and TRBJ2-7; TRBD1 is a possible D gene (6 bases). The V and J ends lost 1 base and 1 base respectively, with 11 bases between them. CDR1 and CDR2 (germline): MGHRA, YSYEKL. The CDR3 spans 15 residues. The CDR3 sequence is CASSQGQGLSYEQYF. The CDR3, as DNA: TGCGCCAGCAGCCAAGGGCAGGGGTTGTCCTACGAGCAGTACTTC.

The V gene is TRBV27, the J gene TRBJ1-2, with 8 positions matching TRBD1. The germline V gene encodes CDR1 MNHEY and CDR2 SMNVEV (reference sequence). The V gene end was trimmed by 0 bases and the J gene end by 7 bases; junction bases not matched to a gene: 10. The CDR3 is 16 residues long. CDR3 bases: TGTGCCAGCAGTTTATCCGGACAGGGTGGTTTCGGTGGCTACACCTTC. Translating it yields CASSLSGQGGFGGYTF.

This clone was detected once. The chain couples TRBV19 to TRBJ2-7; 7 bases are a match to TRBD1. The CDR3 totals 15 residues. CDR1 and CDR2 from the germline V gene are LNHDA and SQIVND (reference sequence). The junction had 6 bases not matched to a gene; V was cut back by 3 bases and J by 1 base. The CDR3: CASSMMAGGSYEQYF. The CDR3 DNA sequence: TGTGCCAGTAGTATGATGGCAGGGGGTTCCTACGAGCAGTACTTC. The full variable domain, in which reference TRBV19 and TRBJ2-7 provide the parts outside the CDR3, is DGGITQSPKYLFRKEGQNVTLSCEQNLNHDAMYWYRQDPGQGLRLIYYSQIVNDFQKGDIAEGYSVSREKKESFPLTVTSAQKNPTAFYLCASSMMAGGSYEQYFGPGTRLTVT.

This clone occurred a few times. The V call is TRBV7-3, the J call TRBJ2-3; TRBD2 aligns across 9 bases. J gave up 2 bases and V 0 bases, and 6 bases lay outside the gene matches. Germline CDR1 is SGHTA and CDR2 is FQGTGA. The CDR3 has 17 residues. As DNA, the CDR3 is TGTGCCAGCAGCTTAACCCCGACTAGCGGCCTCACAGATACGCAGTATTTT. Translating gives CASSLTPTSGLTDTQYF.

The chain is built from TRBV11-2 and TRBJ2-1; 9 positions match TRBD2. CDR1 is SGHAT and CDR2 is FQNNGV in the germline V gene. V shed 1 base and J 0 bases; nucleotides not matched to a gene: 10. The CDR3 covers 19 residues. CDR3 DNA sequence: TGTGCCAGCAGCTTAGTGGGACTAGCTAGACCGGACTCCTACAATGAGCAGTTCTTC. It yields the protein CASSLVGLARPDSYNEQFF. Drawing the rest from reference TRBV11-2 and TRBJ2-1, the complete variable domain is EAGVAQSPRYKIIEKRQSVAFWCNPISGHATLYWYQQILGQGPKLLIQFQNNGVVDDSQLPKDRFSAERLKGVDSTLKIQPAKLEDSAVYLCASSLVGLARPDSYNEQFFGPGTRLTVL.

The rearrangement joins TRBV18 to TRBJ1-1; D gene ambiguous. Between the trimmed V and J ends, which lost 6 bases and 1 base, there was a span of 9 bases. Germline values: CDR1 KGHSH, CDR2 LQKENI. This CDR3 contains 13 residues. The CDR3 sequence is CASSRRANTEAFF. Written as DNA, the CDR3 is TGTGCCAGCTCTCGGCGGGCGAACACTGAAGCTTTCTTT. Full variable domain (rest looked up from reference TRBV18 and TRBJ1-1): NAGVMQNPRHLVRRRGQEARLRCSPMKGHSHVYWYRQLPEEGLKFMVYLQKENIIDESGMPKERFSAEFPKEGPSILRIQQVVRGDSAAYFCASSRRANTEAFFGQGTRLTVV.